This T cell receptor beta chain was recorded in a study of shared clonotypes between healthy human individuals. Some clones are missing from TCRdb's copy, which holds only in-frame ones; the method was immunoSEQ multiplex PCR. In the table there are millions of clones, 90% to 95% of which are singletons. The CDR3 is 14 residues long. Germline CDR1 and CDR2: MNHNS and SASEGT. V was trimmed by 7 bases and J by 0 bases, leaving 10 bases between them. This TCR was recovered from a young man in good health. The V and J genes are TRBV6-1 and TRBJ1-3; no reliable D call. Sequenced material: naive CD4+ T cells sorted from blood. Subset indicated: CD45RA+ positively selected. The CDR3 DNA reads as TGTGCCAGCATAGGGAAACCCTCTGGAAACACCATATATTTT. It codes for CASIGKPSGNTIYF.